The 16 T cell receptor beta chains below come from one sample, sequenced in a study of blood T cell repertoires in COVID-19. Sequencing used immunoSEQ multiplex PCR; TCRdb keeps in-frame clones, though not all of them. The data contain about 220,000 clones, 83% of them singletons. The sequenced material came from PBMCs or T cells enriched from blood (not recorded which). The receptors derive from a woman aged 45-65 years who had been exposed to COVID-19.

The CDR3 spells CAGQGDVGSGYTF. The CDR3, as DNA: TGTGCCGGCCAGGGTGACGTTGGCTCTGGCTACACCTTC. The rearrangement uses TRBV28 and TRBJ1-2; possible D gene TRBD1, 5 bases. This CDR3 comprises 13 residues. The germline V gene has CDR1 MDHEN and CDR2 SYDVKM. Trimming stripped 11 bases from V and 7 bases from J, with 20 bases between.

The chain has TRBV11-2 and TRBJ2-7, with TRBD2 matching 8 bases. The CDR3 runs to 15 residues. CDR1 is SGHAT and CDR2 is FQNNGV in the germline V gene. V was clipped by 5 bases and J by 0 bases; unmatched bases: 6. The CDR3 nucleotides are TGTGCCAGCAGCACCCAGAGCGGGAGCTCCTACGAGCAGTACTTC. This sequence encodes CASSTQSGSSYEQYF.

The rearrangement joins TRBV20-1 to TRBJ2-1; D remains ambiguous. Germline V gene lookup returns CDR1 DFQATT and CDR2 SNEGSKA (reference sequence). Trimming took off 5 bases at V and 12 bases at J, with 14 bases between the two ends. The length of the CDR3 is 11 residues. The CDR3, as DNA: TGCAGTGCTCCCGTTTCGGGTCGGCAGTTCTTC. This codes for CSAPVSGRQFF.

The chain uses TRBV5-4 and TRBJ2-3; TRBD2 is a possible D gene (5 bases). Trimming removed 4 bases from V and 1 base from J, with 10 bases in between. In germline, CDR1 is SGHNT, CDR2 YYREEE (reference sequence). The CDR3 is 14 residues long. The CDR3 nucleotides read TGTGCCAGCAGCCCGGGAAGGGGCACAGATACGCAGTATTTT. Protein sequence: CASSPGRGTDTQYF. Combining the CDR3 with reference TRBV5-4 and TRBJ2-3 gives the whole variable domain ETGVTQSPTHLIKTRGQQVTLRCSSQSGHNTVSWYQQALGQGPQFIFQYYREEENGRGNFPPRFSGLQFPNYSSELNVNALELDDSALYLCASSPGRGTDTQYFGPGTRLTVL.

In its sample, this clone was seen once. The chain joins TRBV19 to TRBJ1-2, with TRBD1 matching over 9 bases. CDR3 length equals 15 residues. V was clipped by 5 bases and J by 2 bases; unmatched bases: 6. Germline V lookup: CDR1 LNHDA, CDR2 SQIVND (reference sequence). The CDR3 loop reads CASSSATGGNYGYTF. CDR3 DNA sequence: TGTGCCAGTAGTTCGGCAACAGGGGGCAACTATGGCTACACCTTC.

The genes are TRBV29-1 and TRBJ1-2; D may be TRBD1 (5 bases). Trimming removed 6 bases at V and 5 bases at J, with 13 bases between. CDR3 length: 12 amino acids. Germline V lookup: CDR1 SQVTM, CDR2 ANQGSEA. The CDR3 DNA follows: TGCAGCGTCAGGCGGGGCGATTATGGCTACACCTTC. Translated, it gives CSVRRGDYGYTF.

The chain uses TRBV5-1 and TRBJ1-1, with 8 bases that match TRBD1. This CDR3 is built from 15 residues. The V and J ends lost 1 base and 4 bases, in that order; junction bases with no gene match: 6. Germline CDR1 and CDR2: SGHRS and YFSETQ. The CDR3 reads CASSLRQGAVTEAFF. The CDR3 DNA is TGCGCCAGCAGCTTGCGCCAGGGGGCTGTCACTGAAGCTTTCTTT. Full variable domain (missing parts from reference TRBV5-1 and TRBJ1-1): KAGVTQTPRYLIKTRGQQVTLSCSPISGHRSVSWYQQTPGQGLQFLFEYFSETQRNKGNFPGRFSGRQFSNSRSEMNVSTLELGDSALYLCASSLRQGAVTEAFFGQGTRLTVV.

This chain uses TRBV3-1 (or the pseudogene TRBV3-2) with TRBJ1-2, with 8 bases that match TRBD1. Germline V gene lookup returns CDR1 LGHDT and CDR2 YNNKEL (reference sequence). The CDR3 has 14 amino acids. Trimming took 6 bases from V and 8 from J; bases not matched to a gene: 11. CDR3 residues: CASSERVRGHGYTF. The DNA for the CDR3 is TGTGCCAGCAGTGAAAGGGTCAGGGGGCACGGCTACACCTTC.

V usage is TRBV18 and J usage is TRBJ1-1; possibly TRBD1 for D (5 bases). Trimming removed 4 bases from V and 6 bases from J, with 12 bases in between. CDR1 and CDR2 from the germline V gene are KGHSH and LQKENI. CDR3 length: 13 amino acids. CDR3 sequence reads: CASSLSRGSEAFF. The CDR3 DNA reads as TGTGCCAGCTCACTCAGTAGGGGCTCTGAAGCTTTCTTT.

This chain joins TRBV5-4 and TRBJ1-6, with 8 nucleotides matching TRBD1. This CDR3 is 15 amino acids long. The V gene's germline CDR1 is SGHNT and CDR2 YYREEE (reference sequence). Trimming at V came to 0 bases and at J to 8 bases, leaving 4 bases not matched to a gene. The CDR3 DNA follows: TGTGCCAGCAGCTTGGCGGACAGGGAACATTCACCCCTCCACTTT. Translation gives CASSLADREHSPLHF. Drawing the rest from reference TRBV5-4 and TRBJ1-6, the complete variable domain is ETGVTQSPTHLIKTRGQQVTLRCSSQSGHNTVSWYQQALGQGPQFIFQYYREEENGRGNFPPRFSGLQFPNYSSELNVNALELDDSALYLCASSLADREHSPLHFGNGTRLTVT.

On this clone: The sample holds other DNA sequences that translate to the same CDR3. The chain joins TRBV9 to TRBJ1-3; TRBD1 is a possible D gene (6 bases). CDR1 is SGDLS, CDR2 YYNGEE, per germline. The CDR3 contains 15 residues. The V end lost 0 bases, the J end lost 3 bases, and 10 bases lay between the germline ends. CDR3 loop: CASSVATGSGNTIYF. CDR3 bases: TGTGCCAGCAGCGTAGCAACAGGGAGTGGAAACACCATATATTTT.

This clone appeared a single time. This chain joins TRBV5-5 and TRBJ1-1, with 10 nucleotides matching TRBD1. The junction had 7 bases not matched to a gene; V was cut back by 4 bases and J by 7 bases. CDR3 length: 14 amino acids. The germline V gene has CDR1 SGHKS and CDR2 YYEKEE (reference sequence). In DNA, the CDR3 is TGTGCCAGCAGCCTACTGACAGGGGGCGGTGAAGCTTTCTTT. Its translation is CASSLLTGGGEAFF.

The chain combines TRBV24-1 with TRBJ1-2; TRBD1 might be the D (6 bases). Per germline, CDR1 KGHDR and CDR2 SFDVKD. CDR3 length equals 13 residues. V lost 4 bases and J 6 bases, leaving 11 bases between the germline ends. The CDR3 here is CATSDSGVDGYTF. The DNA of the CDR3 is TGTGCCACCAGTGACTCAGGGGTAGATGGCTACACCTTC.

J is TRBJ1-1 and V is TRBV18, with D possibly being TRBD1 (6 bases). The CDR3 loop spans 16 amino acids. Germline assignment: CDR1 KGHSH and CDR2 LQKENI. Between the trimmed V and J ends, which lost 2 bases and 2 bases, there was a span of 15 bases. As DNA, the CDR3 is TGTGCCAGCTCACCAATTTTTGGGGGCGCAAACACTGAAGCTTTCTTT. This codes for CASSPIFGGANTEAFF.

J is TRBJ1-2 and V is TRBV7-2; TRBD1 agrees at 9 bases. The J segment lost 9 bases and the V segment lost 5 bases, leaving 10 bases of the junction unmatched. Germline-derived CDR1 and CDR2 are SGHTA and FQGNSA. CDR3 length: 14 amino acids. The CDR3: CASSPGTGSSSYTF. CDR3 nucleotides: TGTGCCAGCAGCCCCGGGACAGGGTCTAGTAGCTACACCTTC.

The sample holds one count of this clone. The genes are TRBV4-3 and TRBJ1-4; D ambiguous. The germline V gene encodes CDR1 LGHNA and CDR2 YSLEER. Trimming pared 1 base from V and 5 bases from J, leaving 11 bases between. This CDR3 is built from 15 residues. The CDR3 DNA is TGCGCCAGCAGCCAAGCGGGGAATACCAATGAAAAACTGTTTTTT. This sequence encodes CASSQAGNTNEKLFF.